This T cell receptor (beta chain) stems from a study of T cell repertoires in cytomegalovirus infection. Study details: Public TCR beta signatures were indicative of both CMV infection and a matching HLA type.

In its sample, this clonotype was seen a few times. TCRdb re-called the reads through MiXCR, storing one row per CDR3 protein. Counted here are approximately 500,000 distinct CDR3 sequences, around 11% occurring once; the ten biggest clones make up 10%. J gave up 2 bases and V 7 bases, and 8 bases lay outside the gene matches. The germline CDR1 and CDR2 sequences are SQVTM and ANQGSEA. CDR3 length: 14 residues. The genes are TRBV29-1 and TRBJ2-1, with 7 bases identical to TRBD2. This clonotype was obtained from a human donor in good health (CMV status not recorded). Some clones in this sample may be carry-over from other donors' samples. What was sequenced was PBMCs. The CDR3: CSGEGIGTYNEQFF. In nucleotides, the CDR3 is TGCAGCGGGGAGGGGATAGGGACCTACAATGAGCAGTTCTTC.